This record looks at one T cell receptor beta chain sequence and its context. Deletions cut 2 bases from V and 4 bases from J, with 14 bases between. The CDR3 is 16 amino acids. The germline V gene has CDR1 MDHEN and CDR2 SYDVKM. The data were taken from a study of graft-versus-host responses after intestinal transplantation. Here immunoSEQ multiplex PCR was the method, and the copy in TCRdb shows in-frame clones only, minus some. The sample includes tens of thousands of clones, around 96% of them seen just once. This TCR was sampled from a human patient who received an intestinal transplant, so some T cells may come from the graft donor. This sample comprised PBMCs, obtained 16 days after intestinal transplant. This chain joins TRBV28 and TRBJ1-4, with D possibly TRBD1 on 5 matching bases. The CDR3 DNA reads TGTGCCAGCAGTTTAGAAGGGGTTCTCGGTAATGAAAAACTGTTTTTT. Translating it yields CASSLEGVLGNEKLFF.